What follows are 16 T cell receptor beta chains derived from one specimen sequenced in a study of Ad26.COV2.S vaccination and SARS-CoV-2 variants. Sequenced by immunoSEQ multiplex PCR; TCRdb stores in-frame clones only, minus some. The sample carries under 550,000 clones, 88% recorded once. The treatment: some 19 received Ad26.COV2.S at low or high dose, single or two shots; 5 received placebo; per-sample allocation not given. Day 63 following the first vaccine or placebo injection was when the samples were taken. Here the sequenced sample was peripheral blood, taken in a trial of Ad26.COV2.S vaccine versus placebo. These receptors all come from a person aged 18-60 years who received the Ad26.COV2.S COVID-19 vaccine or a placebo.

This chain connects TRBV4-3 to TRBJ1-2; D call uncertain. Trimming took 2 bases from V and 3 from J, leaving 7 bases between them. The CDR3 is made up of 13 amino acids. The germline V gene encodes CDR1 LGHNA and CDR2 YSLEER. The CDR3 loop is CASSQNTYYGYTF. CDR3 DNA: TGCGCCAGCAGCCAAAACACTTACTATGGCTACACCTTC.

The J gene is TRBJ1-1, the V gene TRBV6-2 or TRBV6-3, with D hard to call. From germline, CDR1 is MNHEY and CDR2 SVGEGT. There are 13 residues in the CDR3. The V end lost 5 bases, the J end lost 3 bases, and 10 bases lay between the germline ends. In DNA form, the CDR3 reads TGTGCCAGCAGTAAGAGGCAGGACACTGAAGCTTTCTTT. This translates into CASSKRQDTEAFF.

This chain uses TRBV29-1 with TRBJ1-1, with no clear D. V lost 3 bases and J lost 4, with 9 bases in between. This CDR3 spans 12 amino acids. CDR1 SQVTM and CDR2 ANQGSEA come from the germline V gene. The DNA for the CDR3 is TGCAGCGTTGAGGGAACGGGCACTGAAGCTTTCTTT. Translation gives CSVEGTGTEAFF. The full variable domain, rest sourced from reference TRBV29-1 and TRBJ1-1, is SAVISQKPSRDICQRGTSLTIQCQVDSQVTMMFWYRQQPGQSLTLIATANQGSEATYESGFVIDKFPISRPNLTFSTLTVSNMSPEDSSIYLCSVEGTGTEAFFGQGTRLTVV.

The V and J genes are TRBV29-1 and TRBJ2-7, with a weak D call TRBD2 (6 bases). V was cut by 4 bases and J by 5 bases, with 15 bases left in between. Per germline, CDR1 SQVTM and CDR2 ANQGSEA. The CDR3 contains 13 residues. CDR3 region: CSVGASDGNEQYF. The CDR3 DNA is TGCAGCGTTGGGGCTAGCGATGGGAACGAGCAGTACTTC.

CDR3 bases: TGTGCCAGCAGGACTACCGACAGGGGGCGGTATGAAAAACTGTTTTTT. Translation: CASRTTDRGRYEKLFF. This sequence joins TRBV28 and TRBJ1-4; 10 positions match TRBD1. The V gene's germline CDR1 is MDHEN and CDR2 SYDVKM. The J segment lost 6 bases and the V segment lost 6 bases, leaving 10 bases of the junction unmatched. The CDR3 loop spans 16 amino acids.

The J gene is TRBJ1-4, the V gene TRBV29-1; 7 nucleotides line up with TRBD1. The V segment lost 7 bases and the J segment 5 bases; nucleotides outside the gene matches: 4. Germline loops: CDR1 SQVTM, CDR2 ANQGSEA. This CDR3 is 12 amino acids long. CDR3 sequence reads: CSGGQANEKLFF. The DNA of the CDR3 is TGCAGCGGCGGACAGGCAAATGAAAAACTGTTTTTT.

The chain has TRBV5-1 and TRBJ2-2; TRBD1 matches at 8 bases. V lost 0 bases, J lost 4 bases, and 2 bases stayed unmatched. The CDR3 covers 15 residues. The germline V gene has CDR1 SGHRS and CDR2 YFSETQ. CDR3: CASSLETGATGELFF. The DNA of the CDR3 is TGCGCCAGCAGCTTGGAGACAGGGGCCACCGGGGAGCTGTTTTTT. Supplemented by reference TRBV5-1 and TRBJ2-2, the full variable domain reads KAGVTQTPRYLIKTRGQQVTLSCSPISGHRSVSWYQQTPGQGLQFLFEYFSETQRNKGNFPGRFSGRQFSNSRSEMNVSTLELGDSALYLCASSLETGATGELFFGEGSRLTVL.

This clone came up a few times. The CDR3 sequence is CASSQEALAKTQYF. CDR3 DNA sequence: TGCGCCAGCAGCCAGGAAGCGCTCGCGAAGACCCAGTACTTC. The chain employs TRBV4-3 and TRBJ2-5; unclear D gene. With 3 bases removed from V and 6 bases from J, the gap between germline ends came to 14 bases. Germline values: CDR1 LGHNA, CDR2 YSLEER. The CDR3 has 14 amino acids.

CDR3 sequence reads: CASSSPLSGNEQFF. CDR3 nucleotide sequence: TGTGCCAGCAGCTCCCCCCTTTCTGGCAATGAGCAGTTCTTC. V and J are TRBV7-6 and TRBJ2-1; D is undetermined. CDR3 length: 14 residues. CDR1 and CDR2 from the germline V gene are SGHVS and FNYEAQ. Trimming cost V 4 bases and J 6 bases, with 13 bases left between them.

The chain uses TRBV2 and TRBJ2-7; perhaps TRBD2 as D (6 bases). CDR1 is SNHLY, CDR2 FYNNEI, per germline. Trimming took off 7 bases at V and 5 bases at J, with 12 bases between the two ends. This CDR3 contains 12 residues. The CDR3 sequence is CASTTGVDEQYF. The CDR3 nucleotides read TGTGCCAGCACGACGGGGGTCGACGAGCAGTACTTC. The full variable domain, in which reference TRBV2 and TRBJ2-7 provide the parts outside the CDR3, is EPEVTQTPSHQVTQMGQEVILRCVPISNHLYFYWYRQILGQKVEFLVSFYNNEISEKSEIFDDQFSVERPDGSNFTLKIRSTKLEDSAMYFCASTTGVDEQYFGPGTRLTVT.

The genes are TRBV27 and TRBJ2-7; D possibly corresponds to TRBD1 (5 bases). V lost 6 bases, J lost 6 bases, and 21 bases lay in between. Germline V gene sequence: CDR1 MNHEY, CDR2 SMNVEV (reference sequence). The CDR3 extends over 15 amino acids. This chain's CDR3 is CASSPEIGDGGEQYF. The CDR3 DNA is TGTGCCAGCAGCCCAGAGATAGGGGATGGTGGCGAGCAGTACTTC.

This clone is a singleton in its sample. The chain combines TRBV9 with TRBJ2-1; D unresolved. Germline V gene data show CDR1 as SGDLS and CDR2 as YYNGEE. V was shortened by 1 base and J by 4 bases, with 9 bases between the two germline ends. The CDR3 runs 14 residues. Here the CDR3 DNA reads TGTGCCAGCAGCGTATACCAGGATTACAATGAGCAGTTCTTC. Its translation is CASSVYQDYNEQFF.

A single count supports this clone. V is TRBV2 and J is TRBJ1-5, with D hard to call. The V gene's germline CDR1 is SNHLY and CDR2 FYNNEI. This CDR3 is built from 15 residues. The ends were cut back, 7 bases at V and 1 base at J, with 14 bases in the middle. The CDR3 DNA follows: TGTGCCAGCACCGGACGCGAGAAAAGCAATCAGCCCCAGCATTTT. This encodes CASTGREKSNQPQHF. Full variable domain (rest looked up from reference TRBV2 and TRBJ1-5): EPEVTQTPSHQVTQMGQEVILRCVPISNHLYFYWYRQILGQKVEFLVSFYNNEISEKSEIFDDQFSVERPDGSNFTLKIRSTKLEDSAMYFCASTGREKSNQPQHFGDGTRLSIL.

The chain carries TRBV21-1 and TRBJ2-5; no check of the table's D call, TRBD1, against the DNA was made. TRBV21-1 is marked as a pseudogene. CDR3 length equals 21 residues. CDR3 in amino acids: CASSKGLGQGALAFSQETQYF. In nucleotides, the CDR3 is TGTGCCAGCAGCAAAGGATTGGGACAGGGGGCCCTTGCGTTCTCCCAAGAGACCCAGTACTTC.

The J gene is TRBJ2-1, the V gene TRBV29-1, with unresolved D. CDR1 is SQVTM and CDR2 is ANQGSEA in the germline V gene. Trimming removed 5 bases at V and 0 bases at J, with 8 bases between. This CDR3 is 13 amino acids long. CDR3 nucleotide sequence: TGCAGCGTTACGCAGCGCTCCTACAATGAGCAGTTCTTC. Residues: CSVTQRSYNEQFF.

CDR3 in DNA: TGTGCCAGCGGAAACGTCGCATATGGCTACACCTTC. This gives the protein CASGNVAYGYTF. This rearrangement joins TRBV7-9 to TRBJ1-2; D call uncertain. Between the trimmed V and J ends, which lost 8 bases and 5 bases, there was a span of 12 bases. There are 12 residues in the CDR3. In germline, CDR1 is SEHNR, CDR2 FQNEAQ (reference sequence).